Sequencing of this T cell receptor (beta chain) was carried out in a study of blood T cell repertoires in COVID-19. Study-wide background: The study drew acute and convalescent COVID-19 samples from the United States, Italy and Spain. T cells, B-cell-depleted T cells, or PBMCs provided the cDNA or gDNA that served as material.

Original data processing: Nucleated cell number was recorded as an estimate derived from reference gene primer amplification. Profiled with immunoSEQ multiplex PCR; TCRdb holds only in-frame clones, not every one. From that table come the V and J calls and clone size; the DNA was used to work out D and trimming. This table has about 60,000 clones, roughly three quarters appearing once. The CDR3 runs 14 residues. Trimming took 2 bases from V and 7 from J; bases not matched to a gene: 8. CDR1 is SGHTS and CDR2 is YDEGEE in the germline V gene. The chain has TRBV5-8 and TRBJ1-2; TRBD1 matches 7 bases. The sequenced sample was peripheral blood. The clonotype comes from a man aged 45-65 years with active or convalescent COVID-19. The CDR3 loop reads CASSLQGTVGGYTF. CDR3 nucleotides: TGTGCCAGCAGCTTACAGGGGACTGTTGGTGGCTACACCTTC.